A selection of T cell receptor beta chains follows, all from one sample in a study of T cell clonotyping in hematopoietic cell transplantation. Profiled with immunoSEQ multiplex PCR; TCRdb holds only in-frame clones, not every one. The sample has about 15,000 clones, around 62% seen once; the top ten hold 9.5% to 10%. The source material was PBMCs. The receptor set was obtained from a human donor who either received an allogeneic hematopoietic cell transplant for a myeloid malignancy or was a related donor (not recorded which). Some clones in this sample may be carry-over from other donors' samples. CDR3s include the opening cysteine and the closing phenylalanine or tryptophan. Fields, in order: clone size, V gene, J gene, D gene, CDR3 DNA, CDR3 protein. A D gene is named only where the DNA matches it firmly. The size of a clone is reported for some rows only, either as once, few or many, or as a class for expanded clones.

NA,TRBV5-1,TRBJ2-1,NA,TGCGCCAGCAGTATTATAGACAATGAGCAGTTCTTC,CASSIIDNEQFF
NA,TRBV5-1,TRBJ2-7,TRBD1,TGCGCCAGCAGCTTGGGGTTGCCCGGGACAGGGGGGGACGAGCAGTACTTC,CASSLGLPGTGGDEQYF
few,TRBV2,TRBJ2-1,TRBD2,TGTGCCAGCAGGGCAGCGGGGGGTTCTTACAATGAGCAGTTCTTC,CASRAAGGSYNEQFF
NA,TRBV30,TRBJ1-1,NA,TGTGCCTGGAATGCGAACACTGAAGCTTTCTTT,CAWNANTEAFF
NA,TRBV4-2,TRBJ2-6,NA,TGTGCCAGCAGCCAAGATTGGCGAGCTGAGGCCAACGTCCTGACTTTC,CASSQDWRAEANVLTF
NA,TRBV7-8,TRBJ1-5,NA,TGTGCCAGCAGCTTAGCTCGTGCGTCGGGGGTGCCCCAGCATTTT,CASSLARASGVPQHF
NA,TRBV7-2,TRBJ2-3,NA,TGTGCCAGCAGCCAGACAACAGATACGCAGTATTTT,CASSQTTDTQYF
medium-sized,TRBV27,TRBJ1-1,TRBD1,TGTGCCAGCAGTCCGGGACAGATGAACACTGAAGCTTTCTTT,CASSPGQMNTEAFF
NA,TRBV4-1,TRBJ1-4,NA,TGCGCCAGCAGCCTGCGAAGTGAAAAACTGTTTTTT,CASSLRSEKLFF
NA,TRBV5-6,TRBJ1-3,NA,TGTGCCAGCAGCTTGGGGCAGGGGAGAAACACCATATATTTT,CASSLGQGRNTIYF
NA,TRBV30,TRBJ1-2,NA,TGTGCCTGGATCCCTCCCCCGGAGCCGAACTATGGCTACACCTTC,CAWIPPPEPNYGYTF
NA,TRBV9,TRBJ2-7,NA,TGTGCCAGCAGCGTAGGCCGGGGTCTGGAGGGCGAGCAGTACTTC,CASSVGRGLEGEQYF
few,TRBV4-1,TRBJ2-7,TRBD1,TGCGCCAGCAGCCAAGGGGACAGTCCTTTTTCCTACGAGCAGTACTTC,CASSQGDSPFSYEQYF
NA,TRBV6-1,TRBJ1-1,NA,TGTGCCAGCAGGGGGGTGGAGGGTGAAGCTTTCTTT,CASRGVEGEAFF
NA,TRBV30,TRBJ1-2,NA,TGTGCCTGCACCCTCGGGGGGAACAACTATGGCTACACCTTC,CACTLGGNNYGYTF
few,TRBV6-5,TRBJ2-5,NA,TGTGCCAGCTCCCTTAGCGACGGAGGGACCCAGTACTTC,CASSLSDGGTQYF
once,TRBV30,TRBJ2-7,NA,TGTGCCTGGAGTGTACTCCGATACGAGCAGTACTTC,CAWSVLRYEQYF
NA,TRBV2,TRBJ1-6,NA,TGTGCCGGAGCAGTGGGGGGAGATTCACCCCTCCACTTT,CAGAVGGDSPLHF
NA,TRBV30,TRBJ2-1,NA,TGTGCCTGGAGTGTTATTAGGGACAATGAGCAGTTCTTC,CAWSVIRDNEQFF
NA,TRBV30,TRBJ1-5,TRBD1,TGTGCCTGGAGTCCTACCGGGACAGGGGGATATCAGCCCCAGCATTTT,CAWSPTGTGGYQPQHF
few,TRBV2,TRBJ2-7,NA,TGTGCCAGCAGACAGGGAATCGAGCAGTACTTC,CASRQGIEQYF
few,TRBV30,TRBJ1-1,TRBD1,TGTGCCTGGAGACGACAGGGGGCTGTTGAAGCTTTCTTT,CAWRRQGAVEAFF
NA,TRBV25-1,TRBJ1-2,NA,TGTGCCAGCAGTGAATTCGGCGGCGGCTTGGGTGGCTACACCTTC,CASSEFGGGLGGYTF
NA,TRBV29-1,TRBJ2-7,TRBD2,TGCAGCGTTGAAGATCTGGCGGGAGTCGAGCAGTACTTC,CSVEDLAGVEQYF
NA,TRBV19,TRBJ1-2,NA,TGTGCCAGTAGTAGGAAATGGGGTGCAGACCAATCCTTTTATGGCTACACCTTC,CASSRKWGADQSFYGYTF
NA,TRBV7-7,TRBJ2-2,NA,TGTGCCAGCAGCCCCCAGAACACCGGGGAGCTGTTTTTT,CASSPQNTGELFF
NA,TRBV29-1,TRBJ2-7,TRBD1,TGCAGCGTCGACACAGGGGGCGGGGGTTACTACGAGCAGTACTTC,CSVDTGGGGYYEQYF
NA,TRBV6-5,TRBJ1-2,NA,TGTGCCAGCAGTTACTCCCAGGGGCTAGGGTATGGCTACACCTTC,CASSYSQGLGYGYTF